This T cell receptor (beta chain) is drawn from a study of T cells after yellow fever vaccination (dated by TCRdb to the late 2010s). Turning to the overall study: The SMART-Seq v4 Ultra Low Input RNA kit was used to prepare libraries from fractions with low cell numbers. Blood was drawn at multiple timepoints before and after primary and secondary immunization, with bulk PBMC replicates and cell subsets isolated. Two healthy male donors, one aged 18 to 30 and one aged 30 to 40 years, were included in the cohort. To track T-cell clones before and after primary and booster YFV17D yellow fever vaccination, bulk TCR alpha and beta repertoires were sequenced longitudinally.

General study outcomes and caveats: Compared with the primary T-cell response, the secondary T-cell response was faster but weaker, reaching its peak on day 5 rather than on day 15. A small fraction of clonotypes appeared in both the CD4 and CD8 compartments, likely as a result of convergent recombination. Because abundant contaminating clonotypes from the bulk population could be contained in FACS-sorted repertoires, computational filtering was required. Because the study included only a couple of donors, the extent to which the findings can be generalized is limited. Most clones expanded after primary vaccination (96% of CD4 and approximately 86% of CD8) were re-detected after the booster, suggesting that broad memory maintenance occurred.

The sample's treatment or condition label, in plain terms: live attenuated yellow fever vaccine strain. Two biological replicates of bulk PBMCs were collected at each blood-draw timepoint. PBMCs were isolated from peripheral blood using a standard Ficoll-Paque protocol. TriZol was used to extract RNA from bulk PBMCs, from CD4 and CD8 fractions, and from dextramer-positive and dextramer-negative fractions. Turning to this clonotype: It lacks a known antigen. Base quality data are lacking; no much larger clone is found one base away.

TCR cDNA was made using 5'RACE template switching, a step that added a universal primer site and unique molecular identifiers. Priming for cDNA synthesis came from both the TCR alpha and TCR beta constant segments. Library amplification involved two PCR steps, and the second step added sample barcodes and sequencing adapters. Libraries were sequenced on Illumina HiSeq 2500 (2x100 bp) or NovaSeq (2x150 bp). The authors' analysis ran thus. Reads were demultiplexed and collapsed into UMI consensus sequences with MIGEC, and V(D)J alignment was performed with MiXCR. Using edgeR on replicate PBMC samples, clonotypes were called vaccine-responding if FDR was below 0.01 and the log2 fold change was above 5 up to day 15. Bulk clonotypes were assigned CD4 or CD8 identity according to which sequenced CD4 or CD8 repertoire held them at higher abundance. The public reads were reprocessed in TCRdb via fastp at Q25 and MiXCR, keeping in-frame beta chains. Each entry is one CDR3 protein sequence, shown with its most common DNA and genes. What appears here as the V and J calls and clone size reflects TCRdb's work, not the paper's. The sample table shows some 600,000 distinct CDR3 sequences, and around an eighth are seen once. The ten largest account for about 16% of the sample.

The sequenced sample was PBMCs, obtained on the day of the yellow fever booster vaccination. The TCR was taken from a man aged 25 to 40 who received the YFV17D yellow fever vaccine.

At the DNA level, the sequence is TGTGCCAGCAGCTTCCGCCCCGCCGGGGAGCTGTTTTTT. Its product reads: CASSFRPAGELFF. Rearrangement joined TRBV11-3 to TRBJ2-2, with no confident D gene call. From a lookup of the germline V gene, CDR1 and CDR2 are SGHNT and YENEEA. The germline ends are 8 bases apart after V is trimmed by 3 bases and J by 6 bases. There are 13 amino acids in the CDR3, from cysteine to phenylalanine inclusive. CDR3 DNA is the only sequence kept; it has 39 bases, read in frame from the first base.